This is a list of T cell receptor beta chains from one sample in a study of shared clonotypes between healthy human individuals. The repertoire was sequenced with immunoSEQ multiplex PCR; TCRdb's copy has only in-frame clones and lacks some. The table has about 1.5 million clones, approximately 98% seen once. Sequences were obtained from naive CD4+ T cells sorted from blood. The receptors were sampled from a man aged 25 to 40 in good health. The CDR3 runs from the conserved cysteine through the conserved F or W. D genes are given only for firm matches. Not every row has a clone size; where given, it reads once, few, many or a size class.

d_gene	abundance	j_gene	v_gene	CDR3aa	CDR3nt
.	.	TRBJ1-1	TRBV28	CASSLWGPANTEAFF	TGTGCCAGCAGTTTATGGGGACCAGCGAACACTGAAGCTTTCTTT
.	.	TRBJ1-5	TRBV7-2	CASHMTPNQPQHF	TGTGCCAGCCACATGACGCCCAATCAGCCCCAGCATTTT
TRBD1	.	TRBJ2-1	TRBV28	CASNPPGQGYNEQFF	TGTGCCAGCAACCCCCCGGGACAGGGCTACAATGAGCAGTTCTTC
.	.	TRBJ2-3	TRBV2	CASSAPRGTQYF	TGTGCCAGCAGTGCCCCGCGCGGTACGCAGTATTTT
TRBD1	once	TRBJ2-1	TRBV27	CASSFYGTENNEQFF	TGTGCCAGCAGTTTTTACGGGACAGAAAACAATGAGCAGTTCTTC
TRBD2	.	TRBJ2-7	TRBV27	CASRLAGAKGSYEQYF	TGTGCCAGCAGGCTAGCGGGCGCAAAGGGCTCCTACGAGCAGTACTTC
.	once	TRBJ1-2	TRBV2	CASSMDTRYGYTF	TGTGCCAGCAGTATGGACACGAGATATGGCTACACCTTC
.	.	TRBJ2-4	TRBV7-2	CASSLVGIQYF	TGTGCCAGCAGCTTAGTTGGCATTCAGTACTTC
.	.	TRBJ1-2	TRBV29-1	CSSDSYGYTF	TGCAGCTCTGACAGTTATGGCTACACCTTC
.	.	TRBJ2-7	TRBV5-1	CASSLVGAQSSLSSYEQYF	TGCGCCAGCAGCTTGGTTGGGGCTCAAAGCAGCCTCAGCTCCTACGAGCAGTACTTC
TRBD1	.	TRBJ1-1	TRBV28	CASSWRTGGGVNTEAFF	TGTGCCAGCAGTTGGAGGACAGGGGGAGGAGTGAACACTGAAGCTTTCTTT
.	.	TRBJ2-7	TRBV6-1	CASCANLNTYEQYF	TGTGCCAGCTGCGCAAACTTGAATACCTACGAGCAGTACTTC
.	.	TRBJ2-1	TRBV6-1	CASSPVGNEQFF	TGTGCCAGCAGTCCAGTGGGCAATGAGCAGTTCTTC
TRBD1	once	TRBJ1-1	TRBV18	CASSLNRGAMNTEAFF	TGTGCCAGCTCCCTCAACAGGGGGGCGATGAACACTGAAGCTTTCTTT
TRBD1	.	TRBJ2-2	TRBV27	CASSLSRTGGGTGELFF	TGTGCCAGCAGTTTATCACGGACAGGGGGTGGTACCGGGGAGCTGTTTTTT
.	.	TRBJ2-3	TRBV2	CASSAAVRGTDTQYF	TGTGCCAGCAGTGCCGCGGTACGGGGCACAGATACGCAGTATTTT
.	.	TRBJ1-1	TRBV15	CATSRDSGAEAFF	TGTGCCACCAGCAGAGATTCAGGGGCTGAAGCTTTCTTT
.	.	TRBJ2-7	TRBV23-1	CASSQSTRRINSYEQYF	TGCGCCAGCAGTCAATCTACTAGAAGAATTAACTCCTACGAGCAGTACTTC
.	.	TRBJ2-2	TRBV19	CASTPLGSGELFF	TGTGCCAGTACCCCTCTGGGTTCGGGGGAGCTGTTTTTT
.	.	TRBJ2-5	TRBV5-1	CASSLGPTQETQYF	TGCGCCAGCAGCTTGGGTCCCACCCAAGAGACCCAGTACTTC
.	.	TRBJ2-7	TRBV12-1	CASSFTLRDRDNEQYF	TGTGCCAGCAGCTTCACCCTGAGAGACAGGGACAACGAGCAGTACTTC
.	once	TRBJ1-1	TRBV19	CASSIQPQRTEAFF	TGTGCCAGTAGTATCCAGCCACAGCGCACTGAAGCTTTCTTT
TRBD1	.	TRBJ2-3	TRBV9	CASSEGQGVQTDTQYF	TGTGCCAGCAGCGAGGGACAGGGGGTCCAAACAGATACGCAGTATTTT
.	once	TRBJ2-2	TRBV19	CASSIGPMKVRTGELFF	TGTGCCAGTAGTATAGGTCCTATGAAGGTTCGCACCGGGGAGCTGTTTTTT
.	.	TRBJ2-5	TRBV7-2	CASSPGAQETQYF	TGTGCCAGCAGCCCCGGGGCCCAAGAGACCCAGTACTTC
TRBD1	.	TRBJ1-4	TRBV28	CASSLTGNDEKLFF	TGTGCCAGCAGCCTGACAGGGAATGATGAAAAACTGTTTTTT
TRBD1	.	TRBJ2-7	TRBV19	CASSIIGGAEQYF	TGTGCCAGTAGTATCATAGGGGGCGCCGAGCAGTACTTC
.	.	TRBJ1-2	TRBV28	CASSLGRVAYGYTF	TGTGCCAGCAGTTTGGGTAGGGTAGCTTATGGCTACACCTTC
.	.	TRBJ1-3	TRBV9	CASSLGPGGTRFIGNTIYF	TGTGCCAGCAGCCTTGGGCCGGGAGGGACTAGATTCATAGGAAACACCATATATTTT
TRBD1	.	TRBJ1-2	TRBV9	CASSVDPDRDGYTF	TGTGCCAGCAGCGTAGATCCGGACAGGGATGGCTACACCTTC
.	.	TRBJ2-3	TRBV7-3	CASSLKAANTDTQYF	TGTGCCAGCAGCTTAAAGGCGGCTAATACAGATACGCAGTATTTT